The rows below give T cell receptor beta chains drawn from one sample of a study of blood T cell repertoires in COVID-19. Using immunoSEQ multiplex PCR, the repertoire was profiled, and TCRdb retains in-frame clones only, with some absent. Of some 87,000 clones detected, 60% to 85% appear once; the ten largest clones hold 8.7%. Input material: peripheral blood. The source is a man aged 45-60 years who had recovered from COVID-19. The CDR3 runs from the conserved cysteine through the conserved F or W. D genes are given only for firm matches. Rows may omit the clone size; those that give it use once, few, many or a size class.

NA TRBJ2-1 once TRBV5-4 CASSLEGEGEQFF TGTGCCAGCAGCTTGGAGGGGGAGGGGGAGCAGTTCTTC
NA TRBJ1-2 NA TRBV15 CATSRDWGGYTF TGTGCCACCAGCAGAGATTGGGGGGGGTACACCTTC
TRBD1 TRBJ1-5 NA TRBV19 CASRTPGTGVRAQHF TGTGCCAGTAGGACCCCGGGGACAGGGGTCAGGGCCCAGCATTTT
TRBD2 TRBJ2-2 NA TRBV5-1 CASSLSEREHAGELFF TGCGCCAGCAGCTTGAGCGAGCGGGAGCACGCCGGGGAGCTGTTTTTT
TRBD2 TRBJ2-1 NA TRBV5-6 CASRVGTSGGNEQFF TGTGCCAGCAGGGTTGGGACTAGCGGGGGCAATGAGCAGTTCTTC
NA TRBJ1-2 NA TRBV7-2 CASSLGVTGPMGYTF TGTGCCAGCAGCTTAGGTGTGACAGGACCTATGGGCTACACCTTC
TRBD1 TRBJ1-1 NA TRBV4-1 CASSQAGTGNTEAFF TGCGCCAGCAGCCAAGCCGGGACAGGGAACACTGAAGCTTTCTTT
TRBD2 TRBJ2-3 NA TRBV2 CASRGRPTSGPFPKQYF TGTGCCAGCAGGGGACGTCCCACTAGCGGGCCCTTTCCAAAGCAGTATTTT
NA TRBJ1-1 NA TRBV14 CASSLTGIEAFF TGTGCCAGCAGCCTAACCGGGATTGAAGCTTTCTTT
TRBD1 TRBJ2-2 NA TRBV6-2/TRBV6-3 CASSPAEGAVGELFF TGTGCCAGCAGTCCCGCCGAGGGGGCTGTCGGGGAGCTGTTTTTT
NA TRBJ1-3 few TRBV11-2 CASSFRSENSGNTIYF TGTGCCAGCAGCTTCCGCTCGGAGAACTCTGGAAACACCATATATTTT
TRBD2 TRBJ2-1 NA TRBV9 CASSPSSGSFHEQFF TGTGCCAGCAGCCCGTCTAGCGGGAGCTTTCATGAGCAGTTCTTC
NA TRBJ2-1 NA TRBV7-3 CASSLGGRDEQFF TGTGCCAGCAGCTTAGGAGGGCGCGATGAGCAGTTCTTC
TRBD2 TRBJ2-3 NA TRBV5-1 CASSGLLAGTDTQYF TGCGCCAGCAGCGGACTACTAGCGGGCACAGATACGCAGTATTTT
TRBD1 TRBJ2-2 NA TRBV5-4 CASSFRDRNTGELFF TGTGCCAGCAGCTTCCGGGACAGAAACACCGGGGAGCTGTTTTTT
NA TRBJ1-1 many TRBV13 CASSRNLNRGTEAFF TGTGCCAGCAGCCGAAATTTAAATAGGGGCACTGAAGCTTTCTTT
NA TRBJ2-1 NA TRBV4-3 CASSQQTLAPEQFF TGCGCCAGCAGCCAGCAGACGTTAGCCCCTGAGCAGTTCTTC
NA TRBJ1-2 NA TRBV5-1 CASSVGANYGYTF TGCGCCAGCAGCGTCGGGGCTAACTATGGCTACACCTTC
NA TRBJ1-2 NA TRBV3-1/TRBV3-2 CASSYRGTIHYGYTF TGTGCCAGCAGCTACCGGGGAACAATCCACTATGGCTACACCTTC
TRBD1 TRBJ1-1 NA TRBV30 CAWRTGFNTEAFF TGTGCCTGGAGGACAGGGTTCAACACTGAAGCTTTCTTT
NA TRBJ1-6 NA TRBV11-2 CASSLDRDRNSPLHF TGTGCCAGCAGCTTAGATCGCGACAGGAATTCACCCCTCCACTTT
NA TRBJ2-1 NA TRBV7-3 CASSSFVAVANEQFF TGTGCCAGCAGCTCCTTCGTGGCCGTCGCCAATGAGCAGTTCTTC
NA TRBJ1-3 NA TRBV5-1 CASSDGGSGNTIYF TGCGCCAGCTCCGACGGGGGCTCTGGAAACACCATATATTTT
TRBD1 TRBJ2-2 NA TRBV18 CASQTSGGTGELFF TGTGCCAGCCAAACTTCAGGGGGCACCGGGGAGCTGTTTTTT
NA TRBJ1-2 NA TRBV30 CAWSVKGAGYTF TGTGCCTGGAGTGTAAAAGGGGCTGGCTACACCTTC
NA TRBJ1-2 few TRBV5-5 CASSLARSTGYGYTF TGTGCCAGCAGCTTGGCGCGGTCGACAGGCTATGGCTACACCTTC
NA TRBJ1-1 once TRBV24-1 CATSDSSHMNTEAFF TGTGCCACCAGTGATTCTAGCCATATGAACACTGAAGCTTTCTTT